The clone carrying this T cell receptor beta chain is a singleton in its sample. What it recognizes is unknown. These data are taken from a study of beta chain features in type 1 diabetes. Study results and caveats: Patients with Type 1 diabetes showed moderately but significantly shorter TCRB CDR3s in all four CD4+ subsets.

This CDR3 spans 12 amino acids. CDR1 and CDR2 (germline): LGHNA, YSLEER. Deletions cut 0 bases from V and 12 bases from J, with 11 bases between. Purity (above 98%) was reached by all sorted populations. Expressed TCRB transcripts got sequenced, as all isolated RNA was reverse transcribed. TCRdb's copy holds only in-frame clones and misses some; the assay was immunoSEQ multiplex PCR. Of 150,000 to 200,000 clones detected, about 63% appear once; the ten largest clones hold nearly 0.09%. Source material: naive CD4+ T cells from blood. The chain recombines TRBV4-3 with TRBJ1-2, with D possibly matching TRBD1 (5 bases). The sequence was collected from a man in his thirties or forties with type 1 diabetes. The CDR3 coding sequence is TGCGCCAGCAGCCAAGACCAGACAGCCCACACCTTC. Its translation: CASSQDQTAHTF.